The present T cell receptor (beta chain) was sequenced within a study of cytomegalovirus exposure and HLA in healthy donors (dated by TCRdb to 2016 to 2017). In terms of the full investigation: According to an earlier analysis of 587 of the donors, 200 million or so T cells yielded 90 million to 140 million unique TCR beta sequences and roughly 280 Gb of sequence data. An earlier analysis of approximately 500 of the donors applied high-throughput TCR beta sequencing to assess whether each TCR beta V gene segment acted as functional or pseudogenic. About 300 gigabases of sequencing data and roughly 81 million unique TCR sequences made up an early release that covered several hundred HLA-typed donors. Donor age, sex, ethnicity and CMV serostatus were collected together with the repertoire data. Roughly 5 DR-DQ haplotypes were treated as single units for association and clustering because of strong linkage in the cohort. A later genetic analysis used genome-wide SNP genotypes for 398 of the 666 donors, treating that subset as a discovery cohort. Among 398 genotyped donors of the cohort, an average of approximately 240,000 unique TCR beta nucleotide sequences were sequenced per donor, approximately 20% of them non-productive. Among the roughly 400 genotyped donors, around 81% belonged to the genetic ancestry cluster associated with self-reported Caucasian donors. In a later analysis, previously published TCR beta repertoires from roughly 710 donors were re-analyzed and high-resolution HLA genotyping was added so that TCR occurrence patterns could be studied. The study aimed to test whether signatures of past pathogen exposure could be identified by cataloging public T cell receptors. Typing coverage differed by locus: A, B, C, DRB1 and DQB1 were typed in about 620-640 donors, DQA1 in around 500, DPA1 in around 580, and DPB1 in 400 to 490. The study profiled the T cell repertoires of under 850 subjects by immunosequencing and related them to cytomegalovirus serostatus. Both class I and class II loci were covered by HLA typing, at four-digit resolution. In addition to the first cohort of several hundred subjects, a separate validation cohort of 120 different subjects was used. All discovery cohort repertoires had been generated on a single sequencing platform. The study combined high-throughput TCR immunosequencing, statistical association of individual TCRs with disease status, and machine learning to predict cytomegalovirus infection status. Rather than drawing on any new phenotypic data, the later analysis identified candidate immune exposures from TCR beta sequences and the way those sequences occurred across donors. What the authors observed across the whole study: The cohort was sequenced for TCR beta chains only, and without alpha or paired-chain data the features that could be detected were limited. Some IMGT-functional V segments, including TRBV6-2 and TRBV6-3, could not be distinguished by the 87-base-pair reads and were therefore excluded. A later analysis reported that several top co-occurrence clusters appeared linked to parvovirus B19, influenza, CMV and Epstein-Barr virus. In vitro tests confirmed that a few of the cytomegalovirus-associated TCR beta chains recognize cytomegalovirus antigens. Because counts were too low, about 18 rarely observed V segments, including chromosome 9 orphons, were excluded from the earlier analysis of around 640 of the donors. The sequencing pipeline was judged likely to have produced a cluster of highly shared sequence variants as a technical artifact. Strong co-occurrence of HLA alleles, especially DR and DQ, made assigning TCR associations to individual alleles difficult. Broadly in line with IMGT annotations, most TCR beta V segments showed up in productive rearrangements about 90% or about 30% of the time in an earlier analysis of several hundred of the donors. Correlated functional status among segregating V segments might reflect linkage disequilibrium, but an unknown experimental factor could not be ruled out. The study gave a list of over 150 TCR beta chains associated with cytomegalovirus. Most CMV-associated TCR beta chains appeared to be HLA-restricted in a later analysis, and the HLA associations seemed to be driven largely by CMV exposure. A further reported finding was that TCR beta sequences accurately predicted the HLA-A and HLA-B alleles for most subjects in the first cohort. A later analysis found that TCR association rates varied across HLA loci, with DRB1 alleles showing the most associated TCRs and HLA-C alleles the fewest. An association between a missense DCLRE1C variant and V-gene and J-gene trimming of TCR beta chains was found in a later genetic analysis and replicated in an independent cohort. In both the original and validation cohorts, the classifier was reported to diagnose cytomegalovirus status with high specificity and sensitivity. The only immune exposure information available for the cohort was CMV serostatus. Compared with the roughly 720-donor mean, donors in an Asian-associated ancestry cluster had fewer N-insertions in productive TCRs, according to a later genetic analysis. The authors suggested that the approach could potentially be generalized to other disease states and immunological phenotypes. Specific HLA alleles were associated with over 15,000 TCR beta sequences at a false discovery rate of 0.05 in a later analysis. Roughly uniform sequencing depth across donors was assumed in presence/absence analyses, although this assumption may not hold. A later analysis found that HLA-associated TCR beta chains were more clonally expanded and had lower generation probabilities than equally common non-associated chains. Most TCR sequences were seen in very few donors, while some public TCRs were found in many individuals. Because HLA typing was unavailable for some donors at each locus, only the typed subset was used in association tests.

The junction shows trimming of 0 bases on V and 9 bases on J, plus 10 bases between the germline ends. Spanning cysteine to phenylalanine, the CDR3 consists of 13 amino acids. The entry retains the CDR3 DNA only, 39 bases that are in frame from base 1. In total, approximately 700 healthy bone marrow donors made up the cohort. At the time of sampling, every cohort member was nominally healthy, though immune exposures that went unrecorded were likely present. The donor tested CMV seronegative and was one of the 352 seronegative cohort members. A peripheral blood sample was collected from each donor, and TCR beta sequencing was performed on peripheral blood mononuclear cells. Genomic DNA extraction from the blood cell samples was performed with the Qiagen DNeasy Blood Extraction Kit. Points on this clone: This clone's antigen is unknown. Within one base of it there is no much larger clone, and no base qualities were kept.

The protocol used for the library was the immunoSEQ multiplex PCR assay. For the multiplex PCR, a mixture combining 60 forward primers for TCR Vbeta segments and 13 reverse primers for TCR Jbeta segments was used. Amplification of the CDR3 region of rearranged TCR beta genes was performed with a multiplex PCR assay on genomic DNA. The Illumina HiSeq System was used to sequence the amplified TCR beta libraries as 87-base-pair reads. The published analysis was carried out like this. Across the 670 or so repertoires, a later analysis counted tens of millions of unique TCR beta chains, roughly 11 million of which were shared by at least two donors. Raw reads were error-corrected and collapsed into unique sequences with a nearest-neighbor algorithm that merged closely related sequences to remove PCR and sequencing errors. To assign V, D and J gene segments, CDR3 sequences were aligned to IMGT reference sequences. For a sequence to be retained, a match of at least six nucleotides to both a V gene segment and a J gene segment was required. A rearrangement counted as productive if the CDR3 had no stop codons and remained in frame with V and J, and every other rearrangement counted as non-productive. Following IMGT convention, CDR3 was defined as the stretch from the second conserved V-encoded cysteine up to the conserved J-encoded phenylalanine. Sequences without an unambiguous match to a single V gene segment were excluded from the earlier analysis of several hundred of the donors. In an earlier analysis of some 590 of the donors, a V segment was called functional when productive rearrangements were above 56.7%, and segregating when the standard deviation between donors exceeded 5%. A statistical classification framework was built for diagnosing cytomegalovirus status from the catalog of TCR beta chain sequences. V and J gene assignment, in a later analysis, came from comparing TCR nucleotide sequences with IMGT/GENE-DB human TR gene sequences. The TCRdist pipeline was used in a later analysis to assign CDR3 sequences and most-parsimonious VDJ recombination scenarios. In a later analysis, each TCR beta chain was defined by its CDR3 amino acid sequence together with its V-gene family, and reads without a unique V-gene family were excluded. To address suspected cross-contamination and a sequencing artifact, a later analysis removed 592 highly shared, low-generation-probability nucleotide sequences. A later analysis calculated a clonal expansion index for each public chain from normalized within-repertoire ranks of inferred template counts. Generation probabilities in a later analysis came from a VDJ recombination model fitted to out-of-frame rearrangements, and those results were checked against IGoR. A later analysis scored TCR-TCR, TCR-HLA and TCR-CMV co-occurrence with hypergeometric tests, applying a repertoire-size bias correction to TCR pairs. A later analysis estimated false discovery rates by permuting HLA or CMV assignments 20 times. In a later analysis, co-occurring TCRs were grouped using DBSCAN, and TCRdist sequence similarity was added for clustering within HLA-allele-positive subsets. For co-occurrence clustering, repertoires with fewer than 30,000 or more than 120,000 public chains were excluded, along with five repertoires with anomalous nucleotide sharing. TCRdb stores this immuneACCESS table with in-frame sequences only. Part of the clones is absent; in the studies checked, under half of the shortfall reflects unresolved V genes, and no reason is known for the rest. The V and J calls and the clone size are those of that table, but D and trimming were determined from the DNA. This sample holds some 150,000 clones; roughly 80% were observed only once. Approximately 13% of the sample belongs to the ten largest clones.

The chain joins TRBV5-3 to TRBJ2-1; the D gene is unclear. TRBV5-3 is reported as an ORF; its role is uncertain. This clonotype was obtained from a woman in her forties or fifties in good health and CMV-seronegative. Specimen: PBMCs. This receptor carries the CDR3 CARSLACDSEQFF. The DNA reads as follows: TGTGCCAGAAGCTTGGCATGTGATAGTGAGCAGTTCTTC.